A single T cell receptor beta chain is shown here with its context. Its antigen remains unknown. V shed 2 bases and J shed 1 base, with 14 bases lying between them. The CDR3 has 16 residues. Germline CDR1 and CDR2: MNHEY and SVGEGT. The sample is drawn from a study of blood T cells in healthy people across ages. Study results and limitations: Estimates of total diversity, which came from one million sequenced T cells, were considered to be underestimates.

Using a J-beta primer mix together with a sample-barcoded 5' primer, a second PCR was run for about 6 to 12 cycles. TCRdb ran MiXCR on the 5' RACE reads and lists one entry per CDR3 protein. The sample yields hundreds of thousands of distinct CDR3 sequences, 20% to 25% seen once. V gene TRBV6-2 or TRBV6-3 combines with J gene TRBJ2-5; either TRBD1 or TRBD2 may fit D (5 bases each). The sequencing sample was made of blood. This clonotype was sampled from a man between 70 and 80 years old in good health. Here the CDR3 reads CASSYVQGTSQETQYF. CDR3 DNA sequence: TGTGCCAGCAGTTACGTCCAAGGGACCTCCCAAGAGACCCAGTACTTC.